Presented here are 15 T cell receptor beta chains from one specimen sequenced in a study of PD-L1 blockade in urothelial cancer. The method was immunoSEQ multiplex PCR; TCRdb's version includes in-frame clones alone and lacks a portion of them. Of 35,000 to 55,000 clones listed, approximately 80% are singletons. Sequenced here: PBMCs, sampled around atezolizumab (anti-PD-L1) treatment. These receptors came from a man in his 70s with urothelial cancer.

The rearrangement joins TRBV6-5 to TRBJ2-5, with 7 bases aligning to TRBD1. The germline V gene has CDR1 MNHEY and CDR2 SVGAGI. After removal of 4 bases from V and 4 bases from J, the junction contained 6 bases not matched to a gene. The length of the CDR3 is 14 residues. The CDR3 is CASSLQGRGETQYF. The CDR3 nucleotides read TGTGCCAGCAGTTTACAGGGGCGCGGAGAGACCCAGTACTTC.

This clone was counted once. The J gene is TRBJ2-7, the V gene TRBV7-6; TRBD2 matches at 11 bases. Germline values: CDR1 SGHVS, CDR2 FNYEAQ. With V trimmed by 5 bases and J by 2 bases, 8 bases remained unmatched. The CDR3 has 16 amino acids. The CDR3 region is CASSTPTSGAAYEQYF. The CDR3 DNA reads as TGTGCCAGCAGCACCCCGACTAGCGGGGCTGCCTACGAGCAGTACTTC.

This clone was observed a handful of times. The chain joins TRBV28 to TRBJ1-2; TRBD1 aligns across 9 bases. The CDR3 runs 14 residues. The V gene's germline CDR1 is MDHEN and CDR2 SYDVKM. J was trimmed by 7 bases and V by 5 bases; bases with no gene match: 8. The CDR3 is CASSDGTGQSGYTF. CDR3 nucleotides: TGTGCCAGCAGTGACGGGACAGGGCAAAGTGGCTACACCTTC.

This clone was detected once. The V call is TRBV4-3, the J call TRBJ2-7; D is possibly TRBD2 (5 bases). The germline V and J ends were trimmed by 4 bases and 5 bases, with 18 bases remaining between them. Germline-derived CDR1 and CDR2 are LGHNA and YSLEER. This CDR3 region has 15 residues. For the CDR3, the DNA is TGCGCCAGCAGCCCCTGGCGGGCGGAAATAAACGAGCAGTACTTC. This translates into CASSPWRAEINEQYF.

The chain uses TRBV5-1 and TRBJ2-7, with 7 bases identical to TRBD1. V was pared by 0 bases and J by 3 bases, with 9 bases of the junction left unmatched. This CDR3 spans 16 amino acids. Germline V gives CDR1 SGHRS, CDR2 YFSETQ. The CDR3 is CASSLGLGAGGYEQYF. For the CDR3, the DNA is TGCGCCAGCAGCTTGGGATTGGGAGCAGGGGGCTACGAGCAGTACTTC.

This CDR3 reads CASSQALSGSLSEQFF. The CDR3 DNA reads as TGTGCCAGCAGCCAAGCACTTAGCGGGAGTCTCAGTGAGCAGTTCTTC. The chain carries TRBV4-2 and TRBJ2-1, with TRBD2 matching 9 bases. V trimming: 1 base; J trimming: 9 bases; junction bases outside the gene matches: 10. Germline loops: CDR1 LGHNA, CDR2 YNFKEQ. This CDR3 has 16 residues.

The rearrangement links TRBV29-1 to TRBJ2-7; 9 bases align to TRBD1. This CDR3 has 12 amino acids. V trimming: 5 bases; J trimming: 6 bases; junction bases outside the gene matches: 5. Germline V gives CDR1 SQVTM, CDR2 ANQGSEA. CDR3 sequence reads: CSVRDRVSEQYF. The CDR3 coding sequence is TGCAGCGTTCGGGACAGGGTTTCCGAGCAGTACTTC.

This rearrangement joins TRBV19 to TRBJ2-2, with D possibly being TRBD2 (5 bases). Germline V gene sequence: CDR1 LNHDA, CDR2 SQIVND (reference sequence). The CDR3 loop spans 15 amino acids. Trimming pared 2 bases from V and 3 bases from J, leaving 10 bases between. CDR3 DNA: TGTGCCAGTAGTATAACGCGGGTAGACACCGGGGAGCTGTTTTTT. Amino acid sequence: CASSITRVDTGELFF. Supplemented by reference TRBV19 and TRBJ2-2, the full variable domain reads DGGITQSPKYLFRKEGQNVTLSCEQNLNHDAMYWYRQDPGQGLRLIYYSQIVNDFQKGDIAEGYSVSREKKESFPLTVTSAQKNPTAFYLCASSITRVDTGELFFGEGSRLTVL.

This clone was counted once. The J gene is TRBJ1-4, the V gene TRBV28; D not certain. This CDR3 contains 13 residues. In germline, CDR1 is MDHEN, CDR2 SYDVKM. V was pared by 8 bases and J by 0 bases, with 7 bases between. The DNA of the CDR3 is TGTGCCAGCCATTCAGCAACTAATGAAAAACTGTTTTTT. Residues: CASHSATNEKLFF.

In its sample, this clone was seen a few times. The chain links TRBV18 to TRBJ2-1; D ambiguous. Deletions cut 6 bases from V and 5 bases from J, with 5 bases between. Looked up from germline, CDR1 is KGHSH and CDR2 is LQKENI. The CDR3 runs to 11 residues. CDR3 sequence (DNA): TGTGCCAGCTCCTTTAACAATGAGCAGTTCTTC. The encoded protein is CASSFNNEQFF.

The CDR3 loop reads CAISEIRQGASGANVLTF. CDR3 sequence (DNA): TGTGCCATCAGTGAGATAAGACAGGGGGCGAGCGGGGCCAACGTCCTGACTTTC. The chain couples TRBV10-3 to TRBJ2-6, with 10 bases lining up with TRBD1. This CDR3 spans 18 amino acids. The V and J ends lost 2 bases and 4 bases, in that order; junction bases with no gene match: 8. Germline V gene data show CDR1 as ENHRY and CDR2 as SYGVKD.

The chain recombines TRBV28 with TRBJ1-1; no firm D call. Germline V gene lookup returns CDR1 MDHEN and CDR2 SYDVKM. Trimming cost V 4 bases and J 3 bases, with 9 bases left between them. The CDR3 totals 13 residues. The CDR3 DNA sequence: TGTGCCAGCAGTTCGGCGGGTCACACTGAAGCTTTCTTT. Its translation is CASSSAGHTEAFF.

The CDR3 bases are TGTGCCAGCAGAGAAACAGGGCTAGAGACAGATACGCAGTATTTT. Translating gives CASRETGLETDTQYF. This chain connects TRBV9 to TRBJ2-3; the D gene is possibly TRBD1 (6 bases). This CDR3 is 15 amino acids long. V was cut by 5 bases and J by 3 bases, with 16 bases left in between. CDR1 and CDR2 (germline): SGDLS, YYNGEE.

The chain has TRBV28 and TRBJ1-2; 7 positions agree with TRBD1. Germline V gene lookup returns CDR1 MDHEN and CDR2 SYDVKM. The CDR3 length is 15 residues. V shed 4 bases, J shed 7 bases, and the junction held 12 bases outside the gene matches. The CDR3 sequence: CASSSSQGTGGGYTF. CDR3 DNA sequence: TGTGCCAGCAGTTCCTCACAGGGGACTGGAGGTGGCTACACCTTC.

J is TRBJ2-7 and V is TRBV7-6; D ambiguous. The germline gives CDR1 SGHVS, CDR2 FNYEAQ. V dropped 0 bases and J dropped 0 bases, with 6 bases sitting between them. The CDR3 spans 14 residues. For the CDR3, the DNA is TGTGCCAGCAGCTTAGCTGAGCGCTCCTACGAGCAGTACTTC. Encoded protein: CASSLAERSYEQYF.